This is a list of T cell receptor beta chains from one sample in a study of cytomegalovirus exposure and HLA in healthy donors. Produced via immunoSEQ multiplex PCR; TCRdb's table is partial and in-frame only. The table records approximately 210,000 clones, around 79% of them present only once. The specimen sequenced was PBMCs. The receptors were gathered from a male donor in good health and CMV-seropositive. The CDR3 runs from the conserved cysteine through the conserved F or W. The order of the fields is J gene, V gene, CDR3 length, CDR3 protein.

j_call: TRBJ2-1; v_call: TRBV5-8; cdr3_length: 15; cdr3_aa: CASRLAGVNYNEQFF
j_call: TRBJ2-7; v_call: TRBV5-1; cdr3_length: 13; cdr3_aa: CASSLGDIREQYF
j_call: TRBJ1-5; v_call: TRBV7-8; cdr3_length: 17; cdr3_aa: CASSPPYSQQNNQPQHF
j_call: TRBJ2-3; v_call: TRBV7-8; cdr3_length: 15; cdr3_aa: CASSLGGSVGDTQYF
j_call: TRBJ2-2; v_call: TRBV15; cdr3_length: 15; cdr3_aa: CATSSHLGGPGELFF
j_call: TRBJ2-2; v_call: TRBV5-1; cdr3_length: 14; cdr3_aa: CASRLATNTGELFF
j_call: TRBJ2-2; v_call: TRBV12-2; cdr3_length: 16; cdr3_aa: CASRCWHRAHTGELFF
j_call: TRBJ2-6; v_call: TRBV4-2; cdr3_length: 17; cdr3_aa: CASSQGPLSSGANVLTF
j_call: TRBJ2-1; v_call: TRBV7-3; cdr3_length: 14; cdr3_aa: CASSSSGSYNEQFF
j_call: TRBJ2-1; v_call: TRBV7-3; cdr3_length: 14; cdr3_aa: CASSWTGSYNEQFF
j_call: TRBJ1-2; v_call: TRBV18; cdr3_length: 12; cdr3_aa: CATSVRGDGYTF
j_call: TRBJ2-3; v_call: TRBV9; cdr3_length: 16; cdr3_aa: CASSVSTSGGANTQYF
j_call: TRBJ2-7; v_call: TRBV2; cdr3_length: 19; cdr3_aa: CASSVRGDRGRKYFYEQYF
j_call: TRBJ1-1; v_call: TRBV19; cdr3_length: 15; cdr3_aa: CASSIGGLTNTEAFF
j_call: TRBJ2-3; v_call: TRBV13; cdr3_length: 16; cdr3_aa: CASSPGSGSATDTQYF
j_call: TRBJ2-7; v_call: TRBV9; cdr3_length: 15; cdr3_aa: CASSVGTSGEYEQYF
j_call: TRBJ2-1; v_call: TRBV7-8; cdr3_length: 17; cdr3_aa: CASSLRLATPGANEQFF
j_call: TRBJ1-5; v_call: TRBV6-5; cdr3_length: 13; cdr3_aa: CASSYGHKKPQHF
j_call: TRBJ2-7; v_call: TRBV4-3; cdr3_length: 16; cdr3_aa: CASSQGGLAGGGEQYF
j_call: TRBJ2-7; v_call: TRBV7-3; cdr3_length: 14; cdr3_aa: CASTFKGEDYEQYF
j_call: TRBJ2-5; v_call: TRBV12-5; cdr3_length: 16; cdr3_aa: CASGLVPGRGPETQYF
j_call: TRBJ2-2; v_call: TRBV2; cdr3_length: 12; cdr3_aa: CASTGFPGELFF
j_call: TRBJ1-1; v_call: TRBV11-3; cdr3_length: 14; cdr3_aa: CASSLAGQGTEAFF
j_call: TRBJ1-1; v_call: TRBV11-2; cdr3_length: 15; cdr3_aa: CASSFEAGHNTEAFF
j_call: TRBJ2-4; v_call: TRBV28; cdr3_length: 15; cdr3_aa: CACLEGRRGKNIQYF
j_call: TRBJ1-4; v_call: TRBV7-6; cdr3_length: 16; cdr3_aa: CASSIGSQTGAEKLFF
j_call: TRBJ2-1; v_call: TRBV10-2; cdr3_length: 15; cdr3_aa: CASSLGLAGAREQFF
j_call: TRBJ2-1; v_call: TRBV15; cdr3_length: 17; cdr3_aa: CATSRDMAGSSYNEQFF
j_call: TRBJ1-1; v_call: TRBV28; cdr3_length: 12; cdr3_aa: CASSQDRTEAFF
j_call: TRBJ2-3; v_call: TRBV19; cdr3_length: 16; cdr3_aa: CASNPSGRVSTDTQYF
j_call: TRBJ1-4; v_call: TRBV7-2; cdr3_length: 15; cdr3_aa: CASSGAAIKLGKLFF
j_call: TRBJ2-1; v_call: TRBV27; cdr3_length: 14; cdr3_aa: CASSIPGLGNEQFF
j_call: TRBJ2-7; v_call: TRBV7-6; cdr3_length: 13; cdr3_aa: CASSSGQTYEQYF
j_call: TRBJ2-7; v_call: TRBV30; cdr3_length: 12; cdr3_aa: CAWTPRGYEQYF
j_call: TRBJ1-4; v_call: TRBV2; cdr3_length: 14; cdr3_aa: CASSAIVTNEKLFF
j_call: TRBJ2-7; v_call: TRBV4-1; cdr3_length: 16; cdr3_aa: CASSQGQGLAGDEQYF
j_call: TRBJ1-1; v_call: TRBV5-4; cdr3_length: 14; cdr3_aa: CASSQSTGGTEAFF
j_call: TRBJ2-3; v_call: TRBV9; cdr3_length: 17; cdr3_aa: CASSVTGQGPSTDTQYF
j_call: TRBJ2-5; v_call: TRBV25-1; cdr3_length: 15; cdr3_aa: CASSDTSGSRETQYF
j_call: TRBJ2-1; v_call: TRBV4-1; cdr3_length: 15; cdr3_aa: CASSHLAGSYNEQFF
j_call: TRBJ1-1; v_call: TRBV4-1; cdr3_length: 12; cdr3_aa: CASSQGQGRAFF
j_call: TRBJ2-7; v_call: TRBV29-1; cdr3_length: 13; cdr3_aa: CSATGTGSYEQYF
j_call: TRBJ2-3; v_call: TRBV27; cdr3_length: 16; cdr3_aa: CASSFIRGSSTDTQYF
j_call: TRBJ2-3; v_call: TRBV4-3; cdr3_length: 14; cdr3_aa: CASSQSGTSDTQYF